This T cell receptor beta chain derives from a study of cytomegalovirus exposure and HLA in healthy donors. On the study more broadly: Across 300 to 400 genotyped donors, 81% landed in the Caucasian-associated ancestry cluster.

Whole-study findings and limits: Previous analysis showed most TCR beta V segments were productive about 87% or about 30% of the time.

The PCR made use of 60 Vbeta and 13 Jbeta primers. Produced via immunoSEQ multiplex PCR; TCRdb's table is partial and in-frame only. The sample holds more than 95,000 clones, about 11% seen once. The V segment lost 0 bases and the J segment 2 bases; nucleotides outside the gene matches: 9. The CDR3 consists of 17 residues. Germline loops: CDR1 MNHEY, CDR2 SMNVEV (reference sequence). Nominally healthy donors provided the samples, though records likely missed some immune exposures. Notes on this clone: Its antigen is as yet unknown.

Sequencing was done on a sample of PBMCs. The rearrangement joins TRBV27 to TRBJ1-1; 7 bases line up with TRBD1. This clonotype was obtained from a woman aged 18-29 years in good health and CMV-seropositive. The CDR3 nucleotides read TGTGCCAGCAGTTTATCCCTCGGGCAGGGGGTCAACACTGAAGCTTTCTTT. This sequence encodes CASSLSLGQGVNTEAFF.